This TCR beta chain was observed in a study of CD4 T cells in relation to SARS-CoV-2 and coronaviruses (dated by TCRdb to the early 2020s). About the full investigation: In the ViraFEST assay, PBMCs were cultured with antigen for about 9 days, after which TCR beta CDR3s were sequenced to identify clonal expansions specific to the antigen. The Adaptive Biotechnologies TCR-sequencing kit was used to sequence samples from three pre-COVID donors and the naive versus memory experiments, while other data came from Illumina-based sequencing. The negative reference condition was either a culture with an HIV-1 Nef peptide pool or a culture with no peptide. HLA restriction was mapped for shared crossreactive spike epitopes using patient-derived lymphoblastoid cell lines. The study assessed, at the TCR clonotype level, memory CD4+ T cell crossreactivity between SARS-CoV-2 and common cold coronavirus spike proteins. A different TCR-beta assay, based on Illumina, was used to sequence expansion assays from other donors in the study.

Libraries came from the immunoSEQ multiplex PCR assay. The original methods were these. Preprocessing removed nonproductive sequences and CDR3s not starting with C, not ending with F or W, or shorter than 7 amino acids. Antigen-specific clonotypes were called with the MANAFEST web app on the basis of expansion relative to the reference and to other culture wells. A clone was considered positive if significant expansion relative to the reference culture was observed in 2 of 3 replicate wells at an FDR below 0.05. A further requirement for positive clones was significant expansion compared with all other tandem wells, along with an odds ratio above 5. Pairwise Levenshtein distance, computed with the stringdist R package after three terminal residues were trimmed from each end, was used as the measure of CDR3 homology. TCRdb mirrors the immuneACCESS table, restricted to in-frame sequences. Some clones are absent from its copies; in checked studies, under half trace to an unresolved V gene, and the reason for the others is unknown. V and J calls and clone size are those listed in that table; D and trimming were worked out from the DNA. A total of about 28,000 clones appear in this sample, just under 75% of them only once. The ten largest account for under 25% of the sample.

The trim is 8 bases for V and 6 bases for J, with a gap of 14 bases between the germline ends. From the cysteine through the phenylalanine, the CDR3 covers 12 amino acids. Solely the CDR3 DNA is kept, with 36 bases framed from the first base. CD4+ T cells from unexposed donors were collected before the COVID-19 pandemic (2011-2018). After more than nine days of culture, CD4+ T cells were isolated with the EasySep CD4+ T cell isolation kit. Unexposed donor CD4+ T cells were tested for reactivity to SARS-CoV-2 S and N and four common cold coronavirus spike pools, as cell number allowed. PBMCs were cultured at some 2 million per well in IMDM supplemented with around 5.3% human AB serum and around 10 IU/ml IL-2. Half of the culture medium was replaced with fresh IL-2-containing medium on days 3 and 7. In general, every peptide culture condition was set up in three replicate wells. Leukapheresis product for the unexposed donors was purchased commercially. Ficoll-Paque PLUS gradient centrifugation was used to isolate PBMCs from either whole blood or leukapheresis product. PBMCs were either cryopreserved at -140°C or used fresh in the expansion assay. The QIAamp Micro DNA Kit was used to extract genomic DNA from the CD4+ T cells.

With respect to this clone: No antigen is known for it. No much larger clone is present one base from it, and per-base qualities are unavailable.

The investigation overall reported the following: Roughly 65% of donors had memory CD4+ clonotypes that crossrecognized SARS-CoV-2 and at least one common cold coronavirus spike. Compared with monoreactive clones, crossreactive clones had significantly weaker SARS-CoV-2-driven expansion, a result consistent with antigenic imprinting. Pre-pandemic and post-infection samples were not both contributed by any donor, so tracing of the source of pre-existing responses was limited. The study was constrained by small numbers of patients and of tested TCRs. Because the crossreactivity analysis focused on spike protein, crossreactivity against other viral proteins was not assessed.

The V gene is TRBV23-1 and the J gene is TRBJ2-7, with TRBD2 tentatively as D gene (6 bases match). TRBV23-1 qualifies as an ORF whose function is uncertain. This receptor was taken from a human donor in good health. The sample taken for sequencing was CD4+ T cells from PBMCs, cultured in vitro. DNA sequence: TGCGCCAGCGGCTCCAGGGAGGCCGAGCAGTACTTC. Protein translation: CASGSREAEQYF.